These T cell receptor beta chains were read from a single sample in a study of T-cell memory formation after mild COVID-19. TCRdb processed the 5' RACE reads anew with MiXCR; each CDR3 protein has one entry. The table has about 420,000 distinct CDR3 sequences, 23% seen once. The sequencing input was PBMCs or a T cell subset sorted from them (not recorded which). These receptors were collected from an adult woman who had mild COVID-19 (a few samples of this study predate the infection). Cell type and time point are not known. The CDR3 runs from the conserved cysteine through the conserved F or W. Each record gives: J gene, V gene, CDR3 protein.

J: TRBJ2-3; V: TRBV7-7; CDR3: CASNGTREFSTDTQYF
J: TRBJ2-1; V: TRBV5-8; CDR3: CASSFNGWAYNEQFF
J: TRBJ1-5; V: TRBV28; CDR3: CASSLGTGDRQPQHF
J: TRBJ2-2; V: TRBV12-3/TRBV12-4; CDR3: CASRRGLPITGELFF
J: TRBJ2-2; V: TRBV29-1; CDR3: CSVDNANTGELFF
J: TRBJ1-2; V: TRBV15; CDR3: CATSNRTGGDYGYTF
J: TRBJ2-7; V: TRBV6-1; CDR3: CASSEDRGQYEQYF
J: TRBJ1-5; V: TRBV7-9; CDR3: CASSLEGHGNQPQHF
J: TRBJ2-3; V: TRBV30; CDR3: CAWSDPSGRIADTQYF
J: TRBJ1-5; V: TRBV5-1; CDR3: CASSLWGDRNQPQHF
J: TRBJ2-5; V: TRBV19; CDR3: CASSAGQGNWETQYF
J: TRBJ1-1; V: TRBV6-5; CDR3: CASSYLTGGLNTEAFF
J: TRBJ2-2; V: TRBV6-6; CDR3: CASSYRPGGGTGELFF
J: TRBJ2-5; V: TRBV6-5; CDR3: CASKAGPGETQYF
J: TRBJ1-1; V: TRBV24-1; CDR3: CATSGQQGPGTEAFF
J: TRBJ2-7; V: TRBV11-2; CDR3: CASSSLRDRGYEQYF
J: TRBJ1-4; V: TRBV4-1; CDR3: CASSQGQGGDEKLFF
J: TRBJ1-6; V: TRBV12-3/TRBV12-4; CDR3: CASSLAGTSNSPLHF
J: TRBJ2-7; V: TRBV27; CDR3: CASSFRAGYHEQYF
J: TRBJ2-1; V: TRBV7-9; CDR3: CASSRAQGNISYNEQFF
J: TRBJ1-2; V: TRBV21-1; CDR3: CASSKDPGGYTF
J: TRBJ1-5; V: TRBV6-2/TRBV6-3; CDR3: CASSYPGQVGNQPQHF
J: TRBJ2-1; V: TRBV12-3/TRBV12-4; CDR3: CASSLALEGAYSYNEQFF
J: TRBJ1-1; V: TRBV5-1; CDR3: CASSLAVPGSMNTEAFF
J: TRBJ2-7; V: TRBV27; CDR3: CASSLSTGQAGYEQYF
J: TRBJ2-5; V: TRBV4-2; CDR3: CASSREGLAGRGETQYF
J: TRBJ2-1; V: TRBV14; CDR3: CASSHGWTEQFF
J: TRBJ1-1; V: TRBV27; CDR3: CASSYRGPNTEAFF
J: TRBJ2-1; V: TRBV20-1; CDR3: CSASGLAGRRNEQFF
J: TRBJ1-1; V: TRBV12-3/TRBV12-4; CDR3: CASSKDRANTEAFF
J: TRBJ1-2; V: TRBV7-2; CDR3: CASSLVSGRGRNGYTF
J: TRBJ2-1; V: TRBV5-1; CDR3: CASSPWDYYNEQFF
J: TRBJ2-3; V: TRBV7-9; CDR3: CASSLSGTDTQYF
J: TRBJ1-1; V: TRBV6-1; CDR3: CASSEGGAGASEAFF
J: TRBJ2-1; V: TRBV4-1; CDR3: CASSHVWISDYNEQFF
J: TRBJ2-3; V: TRBV4-3; CDR3: CASSQIILGAGEGDTQYF
J: TRBJ2-1; V: TRBV5-8; CDR3: CASSLPTGTGGNEQFF
J: TRBJ2-1; V: TRBV12-3/TRBV12-4; CDR3: CASIEAGQGRQFF
J: TRBJ2-1; V: TRBV6-2/TRBV6-3; CDR3: CASSPPGLHPDNEQFF
J: TRBJ2-7; V: TRBV9; CDR3: CASSAGGGAEQYF
J: TRBJ2-3; V: TRBV5-6; CDR3: CASSPGAPPAGTDTQYF
J: TRBJ2-1; V: TRBV7-2; CDR3: CASSTEGRSGPEQFF
J: TRBJ2-7; V: TRBV7-9; CDR3: CASSLLGEGKGGSYEQYF
J: TRBJ1-3; V: TRBV7-6; CDR3: CASSLIGPGNTIYF
J: TRBJ1-1; V: TRBV9; CDR3: CASSVGAATEAFF
J: TRBJ1-3; V: TRBV7-6; CDR3: CASSLATGSHSGNTIYF
J: TRBJ2-5; V: TRBV5-1; CDR3: CASSLEGAVPETQYF
J: TRBJ2-3; V: TRBV11-2; CDR3: CASSLVAAGAGATDTQYF
J: TRBJ2-2; V: TRBV11-1; CDR3: CASSQGTFAGELFF
J: TRBJ1-2; V: TRBV12-3/TRBV12-4; CDR3: CASSQDRGAWGYTF
J: TRBJ2-7; V: TRBV6-1; CDR3: CASSDPTGGLTYEQYF
J: TRBJ1-4; V: TRBV7-9; CDR3: CASSPTLTTGQGYEEKLFF
J: TRBJ2-7; V: TRBV10-2; CDR3: CASSEAGDLSEQYF
J: TRBJ2-7; V: TRBV5-1; CDR3: CASSPGGGQIYEQYF
J: TRBJ2-1; V: TRBV20-1; CDR3: CSAGAQLAGGYNEQFF
J: TRBJ1-1; V: TRBV27; CDR3: CASRRAVWTGLNTEAFF
J: TRBJ2-5; V: TRBV14; CDR3: CASSQPSGSRETQYF
J: TRBJ1-5; V: TRBV7-9; CDR3: CASSVGTGPFEPQHF
J: TRBJ1-1; V: TRBV6-5; CDR3: CASGVTGNTEAFF
J: TRBJ2-7; V: TRBV5-6; CDR3: CASSPRTGYYEQYF